The 10 T cell receptor beta chains presented below share a single source sample, sequenced in a study of cytomegalovirus exposure and HLA in healthy donors. Researchers ran the PCR with 60 Vbeta and 13 Jbeta primers. TCRdb keeps only in-frame clones here, not all; method: immunoSEQ multiplex PCR. The sample consists of 100,000 to 150,000 clones, around 68% of them appearing once. Material: PBMCs. These receptors all stem from a man aged 35-49 years in good health and CMV-seropositive.

This chain uses TRBV5-1 with TRBJ1-1, with D possibly matching TRBD1 (5 bases). Trimming left V 3 bases short and J 0 bases short, with 15 bases between. Germline CDR1 is SGHRS and CDR2 is YFSETQ. This CDR3 is built from 16 residues. As DNA, the CDR3 is TGCGCCAGCAGCTCCGCGACAGTGCTGATGAACACTGAAGCTTTCTTT. Its protein product is CASSSATVLMNTEAFF.

V is TRBV9 and J is TRBJ2-2, with a tentative D call TRBD2 (5 bases). Trimming left V 3 bases short and J 4 bases short, with 10 bases between. CDR3 size: 14 residues. Per the germline V gene, CDR1 is SGDLS and CDR2 is YYNGEE. The CDR3 protein is CASSASRGTGELFF. In DNA form, the CDR3 reads TGTGCCAGCAGCGCCAGTCGGGGCACCGGGGAGCTGTTTTTT.

The table lists this clone with a count of one. This rearrangement joins TRBV9 to TRBJ2-3; 10 positions match TRBD2. V dropped 3 bases and J dropped 5; count of bases not matched to a gene: 9. The CDR3 extends over 16 amino acids. Germline assignment: CDR1 SGDLS and CDR2 YYNGEE. As DNA, the CDR3 is TGTGCCAGCAGCGGCACTAGCGGGAATGGGGAAGATACGCAGTATTTT. It yields the protein CASSGTSGNGEDTQYF.

The rearrangement links TRBV7-9 to TRBJ2-7; no clear D gene. Germline V gives CDR1 SEHNR, CDR2 FQNEAQ (reference sequence). The CDR3 is 13 residues long. Between the trimmed V and J ends, which lost 2 bases and 7 bases, there was a span of 12 bases. DNA of the CDR3: TGTGCCAGCAGCTTACAGCTAGGTCATGAGCAGTACTTC. This codes for CASSLQLGHEQYF.

V is TRBV2 and J is TRBJ2-1, with 11 bases lining up with TRBD2. CDR1 is SNHLY, CDR2 FYNNEI, per germline. CDR3 length: 15 residues. V lost 4 bases, J lost 2 bases, and 1 base stayed unmatched. This chain's CDR3 is CASSVAGGTYNEQFF. Here the CDR3 DNA reads TGTGCCAGCAGTGTAGCGGGGGGGACCTACAATGAGCAGTTCTTC.

V and J are TRBV7-8 and TRBJ2-7, with 10 bases aligning to TRBD1. Germline V gives CDR1 SGHVS, CDR2 FQNEAQ. The ends lost 5 bases at V and 2 bases at J; junction bases unmatched: 9. This CDR3 is 16 amino acids long. The CDR3 DNA reads as TGTGCCAGCAGCGAATACGGGACAGGGGCTACCTACGAGCAGTACTTC. Amino acid sequence: CASSEYGTGATYEQYF.

This chain connects TRBV5-6 to TRBJ2-3; D possibly corresponds to TRBD2 (6 bases). Germline V gene data show CDR1 as SGHDT and CDR2 as YYEEEE. Trimming removed 5 bases at V and 5 bases at J, with 15 bases between. This CDR3 is built from 14 residues. CDR3 in amino acids: CASRGGRGVDTQYF. The CDR3 DNA sequence: TGTGCCAGCAGGGGGGGTAGAGGGGTAGATACGCAGTATTTT.

This sequence joins TRBV5-1 and TRBJ1-2; no clear D gene. The CDR3 is 16 amino acids. The V gene lost 0 bases and the J gene lost 4 bases, with 16 bases spanning the gap. Germline loops: CDR1 SGHRS, CDR2 YFSETQ. CDR3 residues: CASSLDGNPRGYGYTF. The DNA of the CDR3 is TGCGCCAGCAGCTTGGACGGGAACCCCCGAGGCTATGGCTACACCTTC.

In its sample, this clone is medium-sized (0.01 to 0.1%). This chain uses TRBV7-2 with TRBJ2-1; 9 bases fit TRBD1. The germline gives CDR1 SGHTA, CDR2 FQGNSA. Losses at the gene ends were 6 bases for V and 2 bases for J; bases not matched to a gene: 5. The length of the CDR3 is 15 residues. Written as DNA, the CDR3 is TGTGCCAGCAGGGGGACAGGGCGTACCTACAATGAGCAGTTCTTC. It translates to CASRGTGRTYNEQFF.

The V call is TRBV5-1, the J call TRBJ2-7; D is ambiguous. Germline loops: CDR1 SGHRS, CDR2 YFSETQ. Trimming removed 2 bases from V and 5 bases from J, with 20 bases in between. The CDR3 is made up of 16 amino acids. This CDR3 is CASSFPPGSRRDEQYF. As DNA, the CDR3 is TGCGCCAGCAGCTTCCCACCCGGGTCTAGACGGGACGAGCAGTACTTC.